The 5 T cell receptor beta chains below were found in one sample sequenced in a study of blood T cells in healthy people across ages. It was with a sample-barcoded 5' primer and a J-beta primer mix that a second PCR of about 7 to 12 cycles was run. TCRdb reprocessed the 5' RACE reads with MiXCR, giving one entry per CDR3 protein. The sample lists hundreds of thousands of distinct CDR3 sequences; around 32% were seen once. Specimen: blood. The receptors originated from a woman of 80 years or more in good health.

In this sample, this clonotype turned up many times. This sequence joins TRBV5-1 and TRBJ1-1; D gene ambiguous. The length of the CDR3 is 13 residues. V was pared by 2 bases and J by 1 base, with 6 bases between. The germline CDR1 and CDR2 sequences are SGHRS and YFSETQ. The CDR3 DNA reads TGCGCCAGCAGCTTTACCGCGAACACTGAAGCTTTCTTT. Its translation: CASSFTANTEAFF.

This clonotype occurred many times. The V call is TRBV7-9, the J call TRBJ2-3; D is undetermined. Germline V gene data show CDR1 as SEHNR and CDR2 as FQNEAQ (reference sequence). Trimming pared 4 bases from V and 5 bases from J, leaving 7 bases between. The CDR3 contains 12 residues. This CDR3 is CASSSLGDTQYF. In nucleotides, the CDR3 is TGTGCCAGCAGCTCCCTGGGAGATACGCAGTATTTT.

Concerning this clonotype: At one end, the junction sequence differs from germline, possibly due to a read error. The chain employs TRBV4-1 and TRBJ2-7; 9 bases align to TRBD1. The V gene's germline CDR1 is MGHRA and CDR2 YSYEKL. This CDR3 is 15 amino acids long. The CDR3 DNA reads as TGCGCCAGCAGCCAAAACCGGGACAGGGTTTACGAACAGTACTTC. Its protein is CASSQNRDRVYEQYF.

This clonotype was picked up many times. The chain recombines TRBV30 with TRBJ2-3, with D maybe TRBD2 (5 bases). The CDR3 spans 11 residues. Trimming removed 4 bases from V and 6 bases from J, with 8 bases in between. Germline V gives CDR1 GTSNPN, CDR2 SVGIG (reference sequence). CDR3 amino acids: CAWNTGDTQYF. CDR3 in DNA: TGTGCCTGGAATACGGGGGATACGCAGTATTTT.

The table lists this clonotype with many counts. This chain links TRBV5-6 with TRBJ2-2; the D gene is possibly TRBD1 (6 bases). With 4 bases removed from V and 3 bases from J, the gap between germline ends came to 10 bases. Germline V gene data show CDR1 as SGHDT and CDR2 as YYEEEE. The CDR3 has 14 residues. CDR3 DNA: TGTGCCAGCAGCACCCAGGGGTACACCGGGGAGCTGTTTTTT. Translated: CASSTQGYTGELFF.